This passage covers 9 T cell receptor beta chains from one sample sequenced in a study of chemoradiotherapy in HPV16-positive cancers (dated by TCRdb to between 2022 and 2023). The library was obtained by the immunoSEQ multiplex PCR assay. TCRdb re-hosts the immuneACCESS table, in-frame sequences only. Its copies lack some clones; in the studies checked, an unresolved V gene accounts for under half of them, and the cause for the rest is not known. A total of some 2,400 clones appear in this sample, around 90% of them only once. The ten largest make up roughly 8.1% of the sample. The source was tumor tissue, collected from a patient who underwent chemoradiotherapy. These receptors originate from a human donor with HPV-associated anogenital cancer.

The J gene is TRBJ1-1, the V gene TRBV7-3; 7 bases map to TRBD1. This CDR3 comprises 13 residues. Germline values: CDR1 SGHTA, CDR2 FQGTGA. The V and J ends lost 5 bases and 3 bases, in that order; junction bases with no gene match: 3. This CDR3 reads CASSPQGDTEAFF. In DNA form, the CDR3 reads TGTGCCAGCAGCCCCCAGGGGGACACTGAAGCTTTCTTT.

The J gene is TRBJ1-5, the V gene TRBV7-2, with D tentatively TRBD1 (5 bases). Germline V gene data show CDR1 as SGHTA and CDR2 as FQGNSA. This CDR3 is 14 amino acids long. V was trimmed by 1 base and J by 8 bases, leaving 12 bases between them. CDR3 DNA sequence: TGTGCCAGCAGCTTAGAAAGGGGTTTTAAGCCCCAGCATTTT. Encoded protein: CASSLERGFKPQHF.

This clone was counted once. V usage is TRBV27 and J usage is TRBJ1-2; D possibly corresponds to TRBD1 (6 bases). CDR1 and CDR2 (germline): MNHEY, SMNVEV (reference sequence). Trimming stripped 6 bases from V and 6 bases from J, with 26 bases between. CDR3 length: 17 residues. This CDR3 is CASRHRTVRGGENGYTF. CDR3 DNA: TGTGCCAGCAGACATCGGACAGTCCGGGGGGGGGAGAATGGCTACACCTTC.

As regards this clone: Other DNA sequences of this sample code for an identical CDR3. This chain uses TRBV5-1 with TRBJ2-7, with D perhaps TRBD1 or TRBD2 (5 bases each). Trimming left V 4 bases short and J 5 bases short, with 16 bases between. There are 14 residues in the CDR3. CDR1 is SGHRS, CDR2 YFSETQ, per germline. The CDR3 loop reads CASSRDPPRDEQYF. The CDR3 DNA sequence: TGCGCCAGCAGCCGGGACCCGCCTAGGGACGAGCAGTACTTC.

The chain combines TRBV4-2 with TRBJ2-3, with 10 bases fitting TRBD2. CDR1 LGHNA and CDR2 YNFKEQ come from the germline V gene. The CDR3 has 19 amino acids. Unmatched junction bases numbered 16, after V lost 1 base and J lost 6 bases. The CDR3 DNA follows: TGTGCCAGCAGCCAAGCAGAGACTAGCGGGCAGAATCCTCCTGATACGCAGTATTTT. It specifies CASSQAETSGQNPPDTQYF.

The CDR3 nucleotides are TGTGCCAGCAGTGAGGTCTATGGCTACACCTTC. This gives the protein CASSEVYGYTF. This chain links TRBV2 with TRBJ1-2; D unresolved. CDR3 length: 11 residues. Germline CDR1 and CDR2: SNHLY and FYNNEI. The V end was cut by 3 bases, the J end by 4 bases, with 3 bases between.

The chain employs TRBV18 and TRBJ2-7; the D gene is possibly TRBD2 (6 bases). Germline lookup yields CDR1 KGHSH and CDR2 LQKENI. Trimming removed 4 bases from V and 0 bases from J, with 10 bases in between. CDR3 length equals 14 residues. In DNA, the CDR3 is TGTGCCAGCTCACGGCGGGACCCCTCCTACGAGCAGTACTTC. As protein: CASSRRDPSYEQYF.

The CDR3 nucleotides read TGTGCCAGCCATCCGACAGGGGACACCGGGGAGCTGTTTTTT. Translated: CASHPTGDTGELFF. V and J are TRBV7-3 and TRBJ2-2; TRBD1 matches at 8 bases. The V segment lost 8 bases and the J segment 3 bases; nucleotides outside the gene matches: 5. Germline loops: CDR1 SGHTA, CDR2 FQGTGA. The CDR3 consists of 14 residues.

The chain carries TRBV5-4 and TRBJ2-7, with D uncertain. Germline-derived CDR1 and CDR2 are SGHNT and YYREEE (reference sequence). V gave up 2 bases and J gave up 3 bases, with 15 bases separating them. This CDR3 region has 15 residues. DNA of the CDR3: TGTGCCAGCAGCTTATCAGGCTTAGGTTACTACGAGCAGTACTTC. It specifies CASSLSGLGYYEQYF.